This T cell receptor (beta chain) was documented in a study of human T cells and chemical hapten exposure. Looking at the study overall: Per-sample variation in TCR yield stemmed mainly from small pooled library volume differences.

Only a few counts were recorded for this clonotype. Specified time point: healthy volunteer bleed at 2 weeks. Unfractionated whole blood served as the source for total RNA extraction. This CDR3 region has 15 residues. The V and J ends lost 2 bases and 3 bases, in that order; junction bases with no gene match: 6. CDR1 and CDR2 (germline): MNHEY, SVGAGI. Attachment of unique molecular identifiers to individual cDNA molecules was performed in the library. TCRdb redid the calling of the RACE reads with MiXCR, one entry per CDR3 protein. The sample records approximately 90,000 distinct CDR3 sequences, approximately 9.7% being singletons.

The clonotype comes from a female donor in good health. Some clones in this sample may be carry-over from other donors' samples. The sequencing sample was made of whole blood. This chain joins TRBV6-5 and TRBJ2-5; 7 bases align to TRBD1. CDR3 DNA sequence: TGTGCCAGCAGTTACCTTTTGACAGGGAAAGAGACCCAGTACTTC. This sequence encodes CASSYLLTGKETQYF.